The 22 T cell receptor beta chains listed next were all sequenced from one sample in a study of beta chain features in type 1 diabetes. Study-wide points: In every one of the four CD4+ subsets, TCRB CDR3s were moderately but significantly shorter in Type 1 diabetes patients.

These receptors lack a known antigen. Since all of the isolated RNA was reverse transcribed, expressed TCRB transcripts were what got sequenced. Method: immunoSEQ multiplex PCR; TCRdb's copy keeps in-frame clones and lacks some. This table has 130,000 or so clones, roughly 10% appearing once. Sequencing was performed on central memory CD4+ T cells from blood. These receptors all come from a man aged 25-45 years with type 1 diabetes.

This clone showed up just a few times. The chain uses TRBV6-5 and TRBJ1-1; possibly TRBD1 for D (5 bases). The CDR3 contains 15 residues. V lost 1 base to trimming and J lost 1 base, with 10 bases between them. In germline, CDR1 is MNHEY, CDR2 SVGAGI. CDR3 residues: CASSYWRGANTEAFF. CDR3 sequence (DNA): TGTGCCAGCAGTTACTGGCGGGGCGCGAACACTGAAGCTTTCTTT.

The CDR3 DNA reads as TGTGCCAGCAGCCAAGCCCGGAGCTCTGGGGCCAACGTCCTGACTTTC. It specifies CASSQARSSGANVLTF. The J gene is TRBJ2-6, the V gene TRBV4-2; D gene ambiguous. Trimming shortened V by 1 base and J by 0 bases, and 7 bases separated the two germline ends. The CDR3 spans 16 residues. Looked up from germline, CDR1 is LGHNA and CDR2 is YNFKEQ.

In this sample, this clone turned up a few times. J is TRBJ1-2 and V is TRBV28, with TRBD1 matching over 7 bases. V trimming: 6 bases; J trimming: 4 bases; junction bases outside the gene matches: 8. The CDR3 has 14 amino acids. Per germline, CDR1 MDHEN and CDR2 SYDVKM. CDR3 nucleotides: TGTGCCAGCAGAATCTCCGGGACAGTCTATGGCTACACCTTC. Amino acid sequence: CASRISGTVYGYTF.

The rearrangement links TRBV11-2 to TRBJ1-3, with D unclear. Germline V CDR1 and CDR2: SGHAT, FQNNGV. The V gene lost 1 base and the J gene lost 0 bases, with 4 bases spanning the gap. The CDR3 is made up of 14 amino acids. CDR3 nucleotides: TGTGCCAGCAGCTTAGCCTTCTCTGGAAACACCATATATTTT. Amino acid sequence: CASSLAFSGNTIYF.

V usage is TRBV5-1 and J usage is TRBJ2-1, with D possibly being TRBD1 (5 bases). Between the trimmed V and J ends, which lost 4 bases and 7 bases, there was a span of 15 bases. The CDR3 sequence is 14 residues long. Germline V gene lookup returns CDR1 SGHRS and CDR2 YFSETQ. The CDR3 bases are TGCGCCAGCAGCCTCCAGCTCACAGGAAATGAGCAGTTCTTC. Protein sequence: CASSLQLTGNEQFF.

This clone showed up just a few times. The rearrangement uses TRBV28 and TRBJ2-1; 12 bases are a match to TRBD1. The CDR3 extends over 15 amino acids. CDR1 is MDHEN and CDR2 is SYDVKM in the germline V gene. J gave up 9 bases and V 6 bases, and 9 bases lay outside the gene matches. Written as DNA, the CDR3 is TGTGCCAGCAGAGGGCCCGGGACAGGGGGCCCTGAGCAGTTCTTC. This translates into CASRGPGTGGPEQFF.

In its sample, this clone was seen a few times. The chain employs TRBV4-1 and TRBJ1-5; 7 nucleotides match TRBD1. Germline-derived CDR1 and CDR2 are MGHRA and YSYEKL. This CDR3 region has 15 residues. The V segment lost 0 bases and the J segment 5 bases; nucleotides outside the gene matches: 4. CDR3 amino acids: CASSQDWTGDQPQHF. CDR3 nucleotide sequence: TGCGCCAGCAGCCAAGATTGGACAGGTGATCAGCCCCAGCATTTT.

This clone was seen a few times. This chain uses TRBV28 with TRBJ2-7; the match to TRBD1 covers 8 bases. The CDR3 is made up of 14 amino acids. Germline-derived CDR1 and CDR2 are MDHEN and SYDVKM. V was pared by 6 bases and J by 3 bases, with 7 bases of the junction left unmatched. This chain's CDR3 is CASRAGQVLYEQYF. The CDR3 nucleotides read TGTGCCAGCAGGGCGGGACAGGTTCTCTACGAGCAGTACTTC.

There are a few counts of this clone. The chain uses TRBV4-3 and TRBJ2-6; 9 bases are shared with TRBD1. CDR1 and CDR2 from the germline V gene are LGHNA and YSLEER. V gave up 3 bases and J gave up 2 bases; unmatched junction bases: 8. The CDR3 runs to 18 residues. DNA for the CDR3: TGCGCCAGCAGCCACAAGACAGGGGGTAACGCTGGGGCCAACGTCCTGACTTTC. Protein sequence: CASSHKTGGNAGANVLTF.

CDR3 nucleotides: TGTGCCAGCAGCTTGGTCGGGGAGACCCAGTACTTC. It yields the protein CASSLVGETQYF. The chain has TRBV5-4 and TRBJ2-5, with D uncertain. This CDR3 is 12 amino acids long. Trimming took off 0 bases at V and 5 bases at J, with 5 bases between the two ends. Looked up from germline, CDR1 is SGHNT and CDR2 is YYREEE (reference sequence).

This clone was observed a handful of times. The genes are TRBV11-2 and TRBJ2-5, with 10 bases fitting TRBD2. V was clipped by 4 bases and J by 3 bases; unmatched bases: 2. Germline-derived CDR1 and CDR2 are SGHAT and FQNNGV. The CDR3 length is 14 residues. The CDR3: CASSYTSGKETQYF. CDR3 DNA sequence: TGTGCCAGCAGCTATACTAGCGGGAAAGAGACCCAGTACTTC. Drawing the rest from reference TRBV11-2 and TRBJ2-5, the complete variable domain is EAGVAQSPRYKIIEKRQSVAFWCNPISGHATLYWYQQILGQGPKLLIQFQNNGVVDDSQLPKDRFSAERLKGVDSTLKIQPAKLEDSAVYLCASSYTSGKETQYFGPGTRLLVL.

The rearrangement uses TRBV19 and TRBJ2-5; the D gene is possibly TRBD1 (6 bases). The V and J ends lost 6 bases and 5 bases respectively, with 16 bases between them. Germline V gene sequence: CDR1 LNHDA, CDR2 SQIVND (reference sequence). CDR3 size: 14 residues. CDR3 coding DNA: TGTGCCAGTAGCCCCATGGACAGCAAGGAGACCCAGTACTTC. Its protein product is CASSPMDSKETQYF.

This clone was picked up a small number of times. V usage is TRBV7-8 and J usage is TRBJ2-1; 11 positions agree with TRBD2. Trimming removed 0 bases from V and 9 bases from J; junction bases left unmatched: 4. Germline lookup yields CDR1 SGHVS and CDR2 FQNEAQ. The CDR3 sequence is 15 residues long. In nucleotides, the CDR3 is TGTGCCAGCAGCTTAGCTAGCGGGGGGGCCGGTGAGCAGTTCTTC. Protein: CASSLASGGAGEQFF.

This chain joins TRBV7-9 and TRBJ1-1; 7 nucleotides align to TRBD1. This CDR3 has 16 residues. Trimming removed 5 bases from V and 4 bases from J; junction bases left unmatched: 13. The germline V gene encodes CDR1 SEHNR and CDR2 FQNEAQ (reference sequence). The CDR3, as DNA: TGTGCCAGCAGCATTGGGACAGTAAGTCTTAGCACTGAAGCTTTCTTT. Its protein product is CASSIGTVSLSTEAFF. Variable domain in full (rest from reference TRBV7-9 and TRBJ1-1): DTGVSQNPRHKITKRGQNVTFRCDPISEHNRLYWYRQTLGQGPEFLTYFQNEAQLEKSRLLSDRFSAERPKGSFSTLEIQRTEQGDSAMYLCASSIGTVSLSTEAFFGQGTRLTVV.

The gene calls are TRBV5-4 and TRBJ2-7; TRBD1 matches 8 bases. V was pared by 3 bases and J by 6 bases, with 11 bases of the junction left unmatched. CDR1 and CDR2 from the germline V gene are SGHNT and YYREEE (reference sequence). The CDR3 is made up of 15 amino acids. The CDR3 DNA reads TGTGCCAGCAGCTCCCGGGGGCAGGGGGCGGCCGAGCAGTACTTC. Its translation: CASSSRGQGAAEQYF.

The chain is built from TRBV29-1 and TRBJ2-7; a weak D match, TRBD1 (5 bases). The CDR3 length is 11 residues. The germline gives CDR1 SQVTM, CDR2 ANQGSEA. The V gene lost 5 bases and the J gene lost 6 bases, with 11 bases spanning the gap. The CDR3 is CSVKTGGEQYF. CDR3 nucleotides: TGCAGCGTTAAAACAGGCGGCGAGCAGTACTTC.

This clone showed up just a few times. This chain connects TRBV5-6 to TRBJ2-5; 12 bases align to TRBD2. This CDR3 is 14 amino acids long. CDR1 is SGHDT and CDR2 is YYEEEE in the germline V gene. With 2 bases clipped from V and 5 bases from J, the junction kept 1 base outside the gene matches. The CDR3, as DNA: TGTGCCAGCAGCTTCGGGACTAGCGGGGAGACCCAGTACTTC. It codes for CASSFGTSGETQYF.

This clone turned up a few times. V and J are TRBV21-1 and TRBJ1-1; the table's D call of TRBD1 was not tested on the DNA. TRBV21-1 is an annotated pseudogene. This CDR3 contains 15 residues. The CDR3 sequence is CASSPRDRSNTEAFF. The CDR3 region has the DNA TGTGCCAGCAGCCCCCGGGACAGGTCTAACACTGAAGCTTTCTTT.

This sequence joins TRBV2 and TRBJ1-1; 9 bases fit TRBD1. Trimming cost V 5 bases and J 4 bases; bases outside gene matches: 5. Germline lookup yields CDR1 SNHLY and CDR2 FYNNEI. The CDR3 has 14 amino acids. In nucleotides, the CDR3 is TGTGCCAGCAGTAATACAGGGGGCGGCACTGAAGCTTTCTTT. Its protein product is CASSNTGGGTEAFF.

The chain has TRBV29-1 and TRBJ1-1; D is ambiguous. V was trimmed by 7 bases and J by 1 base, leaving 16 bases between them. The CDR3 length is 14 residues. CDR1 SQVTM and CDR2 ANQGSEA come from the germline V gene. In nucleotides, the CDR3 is TGCAGCGCAGCAGAGACTGCCGAGAACACTGAAGCTTTCTTT. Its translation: CSAAETAENTEAFF.

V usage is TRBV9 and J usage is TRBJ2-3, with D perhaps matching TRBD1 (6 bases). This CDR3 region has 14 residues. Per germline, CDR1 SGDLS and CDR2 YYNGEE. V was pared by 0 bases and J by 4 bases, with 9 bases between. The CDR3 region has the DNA TGTGCCAGCAGCGTAGTGCACAGGGCAGATACGCAGTATTTT. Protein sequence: CASSVVHRADTQYF.

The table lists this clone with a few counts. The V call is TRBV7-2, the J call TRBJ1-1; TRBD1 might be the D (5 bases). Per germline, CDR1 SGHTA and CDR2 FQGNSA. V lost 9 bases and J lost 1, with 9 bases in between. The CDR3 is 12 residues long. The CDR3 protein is CASRDWNTEAFF. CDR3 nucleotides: TGTGCCAGTCGGGACTGGAACACTGAAGCTTTCTTT.